This T cell receptor beta chain derives from a study of tumor and adjacent non-tumor tissue in lung cancer. Study summary: Aged 31 to 76 years, patients included approximately 11 men and 5 women with stage I to III disease.

This clonotype appeared once. No cell sorting was done before RNA was extracted from the tissue. This non-tumor lung sample came from over 3 cm beyond the tumor edge. This CDR3 has 16 residues. Trimming removed 4 bases from V and 0 bases from J, with 13 bases in between. Germline V gives CDR1 MNHNY, CDR2 SVGAGI (reference sequence). Three rounds of nested PCR, following a modified ARM-PCR protocol, produced the TCRbeta library. TCRdb used MiXCR to reprocess the multiplex PCR reads, holding one entry per CDR3 protein. This sample has roughly 75,000 distinct CDR3 sequences, with around 70% found just once.

This sequence joins TRBV6-6 and TRBJ1-3; D not certain. What was sequenced was distant non-tumor lung tissue. The source of this sequence is a woman between 50 and 59 years old with non-small cell lung cancer. The CDR3 loop is CASSSQQSASGNTIYF. The DNA of the CDR3 is TGTGCCAGCAGTTCCCAACAGAGTGCCTCTGGAAACACCATATATTTT.